This passage covers 26 T cell receptor beta chains from one sample sequenced in a study of blood T cell repertoires in COVID-19. Sequencing was performed with immunoSEQ multiplex PCR; in TCRdb, only in-frame clones are kept and a portion is missing. The table lists roughly 200,000 clones, under 90% of them singletons, with roughly 18% in the top ten. Sequencing was performed on peripheral blood. All receptors come from a person between 70 and 80 years old with COVID-19, enrolled during active disease.

This clone has more than one count but fewer than ten. This chain connects TRBV27 to TRBJ1-1, with no clear D. Trimming took 0 bases from V and 5 from J, leaving 10 bases between them. CDR1 and CDR2 (germline): MNHEY, SMNVEV (reference sequence). The CDR3 is made up of 14 amino acids. The chain's CDR3 is CASSLSAGYTEAFF. The DNA of the CDR3 is TGTGCCAGCAGTTTATCGGCAGGTTATACTGAAGCTTTCTTT.

The CDR3: CASRRDRESPNSPLHF. CDR3 coding DNA: TGTGCCAGCCGGCGAGACAGGGAGAGTCCAAATTCACCCCTCCACTTT. The chain is built from TRBV19 and TRBJ1-6; 7 bases map to TRBD1. Germline CDR1 and CDR2: LNHDA and SQIVND (reference sequence). The V and J ends lost 9 bases and 7 bases, in that order; junction bases with no gene match: 15. The CDR3 totals 16 residues.

J is TRBJ2-5 and V is TRBV5-4, with D perhaps matching TRBD1 (6 bases). Germline V gene data show CDR1 as SGHNT and CDR2 as YYREEE (reference sequence). V dropped 4 bases and J dropped 5 bases, with 21 bases sitting between them. The CDR3 sequence is 16 residues long. CDR3 in amino acids: CASSGALQGMGETQYF. The CDR3 region has the DNA TGTGCCAGCAGCGGGGCGTTACAGGGAATGGGCGAGACCCAGTACTTC. Based on the CDR3 plus reference TRBV5-4 and TRBJ2-5, the full variable domain is ETGVTQSPTHLIKTRGQQVTLRCSSQSGHNTVSWYQQALGQGPQFIFQYYREEENGRGNFPPRFSGLQFPNYSSELNVNALELDDSALYLCASSGALQGMGETQYFGPGTRLLVL.

The V and J genes are TRBV10-3 and TRBJ1-2, with D possibly TRBD1 on 5 matching bases. The germline V and J ends were trimmed by 4 bases and 1 base, with 10 bases remaining between them. This CDR3 comprises 14 residues. In germline, CDR1 is ENHRY, CDR2 SYGVKD. DNA for the CDR3: TGTGCCATCAGTGCAGAGGGACTTAACTATGGCTACACCTTC. Protein product: CAISAEGLNYGYTF.

The chain carries TRBV3-1 (or the pseudogene TRBV3-2) and TRBJ2-6, with D perhaps matching TRBD1 (6 bases). The germline gives CDR1 LGHDT, CDR2 YNNKEL (reference sequence). This CDR3 is 16 amino acids long. Trimming took off 8 bases at V and 0 bases at J, with 14 bases between the two ends. Written as DNA, the CDR3 is TGTGCCAGCTCTTCGGGACAAAACTCTGGGGCCAACGTCCTGACTTTC. It codes for CASSSGQNSGANVLTF.

The chain links TRBV4-3 to TRBJ2-2, with 7 bases identical to TRBD1. J lost 3 bases, V lost 3 bases, and 4 bases had no gene match. The V gene's germline CDR1 is LGHNA and CDR2 YSLEER. The CDR3 has 15 amino acids. CDR3: CASSHRQGDTGELFF. The CDR3, as DNA: TGCGCCAGCAGCCACCGACAGGGAGACACCGGGGAGCTGTTTTTT.

This chain connects TRBV5-6 to TRBJ2-5; TRBD1 matches at 8 bases. This CDR3 contains 14 residues. Losses at the gene ends were 7 bases for V and 7 bases for J; bases not matched to a gene: 12. CDR1 is SGHDT, CDR2 YYEEEE, per germline. CDR3 in amino acids: CASGQGFGDGTQYF. In DNA form, the CDR3 reads TGTGCCAGCGGACAGGGATTCGGGGATGGGACCCAGTACTTC. Full variable domain (rest looked up from reference TRBV5-6 and TRBJ2-5): DAGVTQSPTHLIKTRGQQVTLRCSPKSGHDTVSWYQQALGQGPQFIFQYYEEEERQRGNFPDRFSGHQFPNYSSELNVNALLLGDSALYLCASGQGFGDGTQYFGPGTRLLVL.

The chain joins TRBV5-4 to TRBJ1-6; 9 bases are shared with TRBD1. Looked up from germline, CDR1 is SGHNT and CDR2 is YYREEE (reference sequence). The CDR3 is made up of 17 amino acids. V was clipped by 0 bases and J by 9 bases; unmatched bases: 10. The CDR3 DNA sequence: TGTGCCAGCAGCTTGGGTTCTCCGGGACAGGGAGGTTCACCCCTCCACTTT. Translating it yields CASSLGSPGQGGSPLHF.

The J gene is TRBJ2-3, the V gene TRBV2; 7 bases agree with TRBD1. This CDR3 region has 14 residues. V lost 6 bases and J lost 3; bases outside the gene matches: 6. Germline CDR1 and CDR2: SNHLY and FYNNEI. The CDR3 DNA follows: TGTGCCAGCAGGCCCGGGACAGTTACAGATACGCAGTATTTT. Its protein is CASRPGTVTDTQYF.

The chain uses TRBV7-9 and TRBJ1-1; tentative D call: TRBD1 (5 bases). CDR1 is SEHNR and CDR2 is FQNEAQ in the germline V gene (reference sequence). The CDR3 length is 14 residues. Between the trimmed V and J ends, which lost 2 bases and 6 bases, there was a span of 13 bases. The CDR3 protein is CASSLRGSGAEAFF. DNA for the CDR3: TGTGCCAGCAGCTTAAGGGGCAGTGGAGCTGAAGCTTTCTTT.

The genes are TRBV19 and TRBJ2-2, with 12 bases lining up with TRBD2. The CDR3 consists of 18 residues. CDR1 is LNHDA and CDR2 is SQIVND in the germline V gene (reference sequence). V gave up 3 bases and J gave up 2 bases; unmatched junction bases: 7. CDR3 sequence reads: CASSIGTSGRFNTGELFF. CDR3 DNA: TGTGCCAGTAGTATCGGTACTAGCGGGAGGTTTAACACCGGGGAGCTGTTTTTT.

Regarding this clone: A much larger clone differs from this one at a single base, so this may be a read error. The chain uses TRBV10-3 and TRBJ2-2, with a tentative D call TRBD1 (7 bases). The CDR3 runs to 14 residues. Germline V gives CDR1 ENHRY, CDR2 SYGVKD. CDR3: CATMGQRNTGGLFF. In DNA form, the CDR3 reads TGTGCCACAATGGGACAGAGGAACACCGGGGGGCTGTTTTTT.

This clone was recorded only once. This chain connects TRBV19 to TRBJ1-5; 7 positions match TRBD1. The CDR3 loop spans 14 amino acids. The germline gives CDR1 LNHDA, CDR2 SQIVND (reference sequence). V shed 5 bases, J shed 3 bases, and the junction held 4 bases outside the gene matches. CDR3 in amino acids: CASSATGNNQPQHF. The CDR3 DNA reads TGTGCCAGTAGTGCGACAGGGAACAATCAGCCCCAGCATTTT.

The rearrangement uses TRBV27 and TRBJ1-2; 9 nucleotides match TRBD1. Germline V gene data show CDR1 as MNHEY and CDR2 as SMNVEV (reference sequence). The V and J ends lost 6 bases and 2 bases, in that order; junction bases with no gene match: 10. The CDR3 length is 16 residues. The CDR3 loop is CASRLHPGQGNYGYTF. CDR3 nucleotides: TGTGCCAGCAGGCTACACCCTGGACAGGGGAACTATGGCTACACCTTC.

The V call is TRBV5-4, the J call TRBJ1-1, with a tentative D call TRBD1 (6 bases). CDR3 length equals 14 residues. Germline V CDR1 and CDR2: SGHNT, YYREEE (reference sequence). Trimming stripped 4 bases from V and 2 bases from J, with 12 bases between. The CDR3: CASSRSGGNTEAFF. The CDR3 coding sequence is TGTGCCAGCAGCCGCTCGGGGGGCAACACTGAAGCTTTCTTT.

J is TRBJ2-1 and V is TRBV19; 7 nucleotides line up with TRBD2. V was clipped by 3 bases and J by 5 bases; unmatched bases: 7. Germline CDR1 reads LNHDA; CDR2 reads SQIVND (reference sequence). The CDR3 length is 15 residues. In DNA form, the CDR3 reads TGTGCCAGTAGTATGGGGCCTAGCGGAAACAATGAGCAGTTCTTC. Its translation is CASSMGPSGNNEQFF.

V gene TRBV11-2 combines with J gene TRBJ2-1, with a possible D match to TRBD2 (7 bases). Germline assignment: CDR1 SGHAT and CDR2 FQNNGV. V was trimmed by 2 bases and J by 14 bases, leaving 22 bases between them. The CDR3 consists of 15 residues. The CDR3 DNA follows: TGTGCCAGCAGCTTAAATTTTGAGGGGGGAGGGATCAAGTTCTTC. Its protein is CASSLNFEGGGIKFF.

The V and J genes are TRBV24-1 and TRBJ2-1; D unclear. V was pared by 2 bases and J by 7 bases, with 14 bases between. The CDR3 has 15 amino acids. CDR1 and CDR2 from the germline V gene are KGHDR and SFDVKD. CDR3: CATSDSGRHENEQFF. CDR3 bases: TGTGCCACCAGTGATTCTGGAAGACACGAAAATGAGCAGTTCTTC.

This sequence joins TRBV12-3 or TRBV12-4 and TRBJ1-5; D is unclear. Trimming cost V 3 bases and J 6 bases, with 9 bases left between them. The CDR3 is 13 residues long. Here the CDR3 DNA reads TGTGCCAGCAGTTTTTCCGAGTCTCAGCCCCAGCATTTT. It codes for CASSFSESQPQHF.

The CDR3 is CASSQDRPDGYTF. In DNA, the CDR3 is TGTGCCAGCAGCCAAGATCGTCCGGATGGCTACACCTTC. The rearrangement links TRBV4-2 to TRBJ1-2; no firm D call. Germline CDR1 is LGHNA and CDR2 is YNFKEQ. The CDR3 sequence is 13 residues long. The V end was cut by 0 bases, the J end by 6 bases, with 8 bases between.

The rearrangement uses TRBV11-1 and TRBJ1-1, with D possibly TRBD1 on 6 matching bases. The germline V gene encodes CDR1 SGHAT and CDR2 FQDESV (reference sequence). The ends were cut back, 4 bases at V and 1 base at J, with 16 bases in the middle. This CDR3 spans 16 amino acids. The CDR3 is CASSYVTGGRNTEAFF. In nucleotides, the CDR3 is TGTGCCAGCAGCTACGTGACAGGCGGGAGGAACACTGAAGCTTTCTTT.

Remarks on this clone: The junction shows a germline mismatch at one end, possibly a read error. The genes are TRBV6-5 and TRBJ2-1; 7 positions match TRBD2. CDR3 length equals 12 residues. From germline, CDR1 is MNHEY and CDR2 SVGAGI. The CDR3: CASSSRTAGRIF. The CDR3 DNA sequence: TGTGCCAGCAGTTCCCGGACGGCCGGGAGGATCTTC.

This rearrangement joins TRBV5-4 to TRBJ2-7; TRBD1 matches 7 bases. V trimming: 4 bases; J trimming: 2 bases; junction bases outside the gene matches: 6. Germline lookup yields CDR1 SGHNT and CDR2 YYREEE (reference sequence). There are 14 residues in the CDR3. DNA of the CDR3: TGTGCCAGCAGCGCTGACAGGGTTCCCTACGAGCAGTACTTC. It is translated as CASSADRVPYEQYF.

The V call is TRBV14, the J call TRBJ1-6; a possible D gene is TRBD1 (6 bases). The V gene's germline CDR1 is SGHDN and CDR2 FVKESK. Trimming removed 1 base from V and 10 bases from J, with 11 bases in between. The CDR3 length is 14 residues. The CDR3 nucleotides are TGTGCCAGCAGCCAAGCTGGGGGCCGATCACCCCTCCACTTT. Protein product: CASSQAGGRSPLHF.

This chain uses TRBV2 with TRBJ2-3; 9 bases match TRBD2. The CDR3 runs 16 residues. Germline-derived CDR1 and CDR2 are SNHLY and FYNNEI. V lost 3 bases to trimming and J lost 2 bases; unmatched junction nucleotides: 6. This chain's CDR3 is CASSDGQRGATDTQYF. The CDR3 DNA reads as TGTGCCAGCAGTGATGGCCAGCGGGGGGCCACAGATACGCAGTATTTT.

This clone has only one observation. The rearrangement uses TRBV12-5 and TRBJ1-1, with D unresolved. Trimming left V 4 bases short and J 7 bases short, with 10 bases between. This CDR3 is built from 12 residues. Germline CDR1 is LGHNT and CDR2 is FRNRAP. CDR3 sequence: CASGSYGGEAFF. The CDR3 DNA reads as TGTGCTAGTGGTTCGTACGGTGGTGAAGCTTTCTTT. The full variable domain, rest sourced from reference TRBV12-5 and TRBJ1-1, is DARVTQTPRHKVTEMGQEVTMRCQPILGHNTVFWYRQTMMQGLELLAYFRNRAPLDDSGMPKDRFSAEMPDATLATLKIQPSEPRDSAVYFCASGSYGGEAFFGQGTRLTVV.